What follows are 12 T cell receptor beta chains derived from one specimen sequenced in a study of cytomegalovirus exposure and HLA in healthy donors. Vbeta (60) and Jbeta (13) primers were used in the PCR. Measured with immunoSEQ multiplex PCR; TCRdb has only the in-frame clones, and not every one. The sample table sets out over 100,000 clones. The sequenced material came from PBMCs. Every receptor here comes from a man aged 35 to 55 in good health and CMV-seropositive.

The chain couples TRBV5-4 to TRBJ2-7; TRBD2 aligns across 8 bases. Germline V CDR1 and CDR2: SGHNT, YYREEE (reference sequence). This CDR3 region has 15 residues. V lost 5 bases, J lost 2 bases, and 9 bases stayed unmatched. In nucleotides, the CDR3 is TGTGCCAGCAGTCCCGGTAGCGGGGAGACCTACGAGCAGTACTTC. It codes for CASSPGSGETYEQYF.

The chain carries TRBV13 and TRBJ2-1; D possibly corresponds to TRBD2 (5 bases). Germline V gene data show CDR1 as PRHDT and CDR2 as FYEKMQ (reference sequence). The V end lost 3 bases, the J end lost 10 bases, and 13 bases lay between the germline ends. The CDR3 totals 13 residues. DNA of the CDR3: TGTGCCAGCAGCTTTGGTGGGCGAGGGGAGCAGTTCTTC. This gives the protein CASSFGGRGEQFF.

This chain links TRBV20-1 with TRBJ2-7; D call uncertain. There are 10 residues in the CDR3. Germline lookup yields CDR1 DFQATT and CDR2 SNEGSKA (reference sequence). V shed 4 bases and J shed 4 bases, with 5 bases lying between them. CDR3 region: CSANSYEQYF. The CDR3 DNA sequence: TGCAGTGCTAACAGTTACGAGCAGTACTTC.

V and J are TRBV18 and TRBJ2-1; TRBD1 might be the D (6 bases). Looked up from germline, CDR1 is KGHSH and CDR2 is LQKENI. This CDR3 has 14 residues. Trimming removed 6 bases from V and 3 bases from J, with 12 bases in between. Written as DNA, the CDR3 is TGTGCCAGCTCCCTAGAGACAGGCTACAATGAGCAGTTCTTC. It yields the protein CASSLETGYNEQFF.

The chain carries TRBV28 and TRBJ2-1; D unresolved. Looked up from germline, CDR1 is MDHEN and CDR2 is SYDVKM. The CDR3 spans 12 residues. Deletions cut 3 bases from V and 9 bases from J, with 9 bases between. DNA for the CDR3: TGTGCCAGCAGTTTGAGCTTTAGTGAGCAGTTCTTC. This gives the protein CASSLSFSEQFF.

The DNA for the CDR3 is TGCGCCAGCAGCTCGGAGCCCAGGGGGCAAAGCAAAAACATTCAGTACTTC. The encoded protein is CASSSEPRGQSKNIQYF. This chain joins TRBV5-1 and TRBJ2-4; 8 nucleotides line up with TRBD1. Germline values: CDR1 SGHRS, CDR2 YFSETQ. The CDR3 loop spans 17 amino acids. After removal of 3 bases from V and 3 bases from J, the junction contained 11 bases not matched to a gene.

V is TRBV2 and J is TRBJ2-7; a possible D gene is TRBD2 (6 bases). This CDR3 contains 16 residues. CDR1 and CDR2 (germline): SNHLY, FYNNEI. V was trimmed by 5 bases and J by 5 bases, leaving 22 bases between them. The CDR3 DNA is TGTGCCAGCAGTCCCGGTCGCAGCGGGTTGGTGGACGAGCAGTACTTC. Its protein is CASSPGRSGLVDEQYF.

The genes are TRBV28 and TRBJ2-2; D perhaps matches TRBD2 (6 bases). Germline V gene sequence: CDR1 MDHEN, CDR2 SYDVKM. Trimming cost V 7 bases and J 4 bases, with 16 bases left between them. The CDR3 has 15 amino acids. CDR3 loop: CASITGQGGTGELFF. CDR3 coding DNA: TGTGCCAGCATTACCGGCCAGGGAGGCACCGGGGAGCTGTTTTTT.

The rearrangement joins TRBV7-3 to TRBJ1-5; D gene uncertain. From germline, CDR1 is SGHTA and CDR2 FQGTGA. V was shortened by 4 bases and J by 6 bases, with 10 bases between the two germline ends. CDR3 size: 13 residues. The CDR3 DNA follows: TGTGCCAGCAGCTGGCAGGAGGGTCAGCCCCAGCATTTT. It encodes CASSWQEGQPQHF.

The chain links TRBV5-1 to TRBJ2-7; TRBD2 matches 9 bases. CDR1 and CDR2 from the germline V gene are SGHRS and YFSETQ. J lost 3 bases, V lost 2 bases, and 12 bases had no gene match. This CDR3 contains 17 residues. The DNA for the CDR3 is TGCGCCAGCAGCTTACGACTAGCGGTGCAGGGGCTCTACGAGCAGTACTTC. Its protein product is CASSLRLAVQGLYEQYF.

This sequence joins TRBV7-9 and TRBJ1-2; 12 nucleotides match TRBD1. This CDR3 spans 14 amino acids. V dropped 3 bases and J dropped 7; count of bases not matched to a gene: 3. Germline CDR1 and CDR2: SEHNR and FQNEAQ (reference sequence). The CDR3 loop reads CASSLGQGAGGYTF. The CDR3 coding sequence is TGTGCCAGCAGCTTGGGACAGGGGGCCGGTGGCTACACCTTC.

V usage is TRBV9 and J usage is TRBJ1-2, with 7 bases that match TRBD1. Unmatched junction bases numbered 0, after V lost 3 bases and J lost 4 bases. This CDR3 has 12 amino acids. Germline V gene data show CDR1 as SGDLS and CDR2 as YYNGEE. The CDR3 spells CASSGQGYGYTF. The CDR3 nucleotides read TGTGCCAGCAGCGGACAGGGCTATGGCTACACCTTC.